A single sample gave rise to the 21 T cell receptor beta chains below, sequenced in a study of control samples from healthy donors and cancer patients. The data were produced by immunoSEQ multiplex PCR, yet TCRdb's version contains in-frame clones alone and is incomplete. Among 45,000 to 55,000 clones listed, about 93% were seen once. The sequenced sample consisted of PBMCs. These receptors all stem from a woman between 45 and 65 years old with head and neck cancer.

This chain joins TRBV29-1 and TRBJ2-1, with D perhaps matching TRBD1 (7 bases). The V gene lost 6 bases and the J gene lost 10 bases, with 25 bases spanning the gap. The CDR3 covers 15 residues. Germline V lookup: CDR1 SQVTM, CDR2 ANQGSEA. CDR3 coding DNA: TGCAGCGTCGCCGCAAAACAGGGGCGAGGGGGGGAGCAGTTCTTC. This codes for CSVAAKQGRGGEQFF.

The V and J genes are TRBV6-1 and TRBJ2-6, with TRBD1 as a possible D gene (6 bases). Per the germline V gene, CDR1 is MNHNS and CDR2 is SASEGT. CDR3 length: 15 residues. V gave up 3 bases and J gave up 4 bases, with 10 bases separating them. The DNA of the CDR3 is TGTGCCAGCAGTGATACAGGGCCCGGGGCCAACGTCCTGACTTTC. Translating gives CASSDTGPGANVLTF.

V and J are TRBV18 and TRBJ2-7, with TRBD2 identical over 11 bases. The CDR3 is 14 residues long. The J segment lost 2 bases and the V segment lost 6 bases, leaving 3 bases of the junction unmatched. From germline, CDR1 is KGHSH and CDR2 LQKENI. CDR3 DNA: TGTGCCAGCTCCGGGACTAGCGGTCCCTACGAGCAGTACTTC. It is translated as CASSGTSGPYEQYF. The full variable domain, completed using reference TRBV18 and TRBJ2-7, is NAGVMQNPRHLVRRRGQEARLRCSPMKGHSHVYWYRQLPEEGLKFMVYLQKENIIDESGMPKERFSAEFPKEGPSILRIQQVVRGDSAAYFCASSGTSGPYEQYFGPGTRLTVT.

The CDR3: CSAGSGTTQYF. The CDR3 bases are TGCAGTGCAGGTAGCGGTACGACCCAGTACTTC. This chain links TRBV20-1 with TRBJ2-5; a possible D gene is TRBD2 (6 bases). The length of the CDR3 is 11 residues. V was clipped by 6 bases and J by 7 bases, with 12 bases between them. In germline, CDR1 is DFQATT, CDR2 SNEGSKA (reference sequence).

V is TRBV7-9 and J is TRBJ1-2; 7 nucleotides match TRBD1. The CDR3 spans 15 residues. J lost 2 bases, V lost 1 base, and 4 bases had no gene match. The germline V gene encodes CDR1 SEHNR and CDR2 FQNEAQ (reference sequence). The CDR3 here is CASSLEGALNYGYTF. The CDR3 DNA is TGTGCCAGCAGCTTAGAGGGGGCCCTCAACTATGGCTACACCTTC.

V and J are TRBV19 and TRBJ1-1, with 7 bases aligning to TRBD1. CDR3 length equals 18 residues. The trim removed 3 bases at V and 4 bases at J, leaving 17 bases unmatched. The germline V gene encodes CDR1 LNHDA and CDR2 SQIVND (reference sequence). In DNA, the CDR3 is TGTGCCAGTAGTATCTCCCCTACTTCCGACAGGGTGGCCACTGAAGCTTTCTTT. It is translated as CASSISPTSDRVATEAFF.

The CDR3 DNA follows: TGTGCCAGCAGCTTATTGGACAGGCATCTCACAGATACGCAGTATTTT. Its translation is CASSLLDRHLTDTQYF. The V gene is TRBV7-9, the J gene TRBJ2-3; 7 bases are shared with TRBD1. Per germline, CDR1 SEHNR and CDR2 FQNEAQ (reference sequence). This CDR3 has 16 residues. After removal of 2 bases from V and 2 bases from J, the junction contained 7 bases not matched to a gene. The full variable domain, rest sourced from reference TRBV7-9 and TRBJ2-3, is DTGVSQNPRHKITKRGQNVTFRCDPISEHNRLYWYRQTLGQGPEFLTYFQNEAQLEKSRLLSDRFSAERPKGSFSTLEIQRTEQGDSAMYLCASSLLDRHLTDTQYFGPGTRLTVL.

J is TRBJ2-3 and V is TRBV6-2 or TRBV6-3, with 8 bases aligning to TRBD1. The J segment lost 0 bases and the V segment lost 4 bases, leaving 6 bases of the junction unmatched. This CDR3 contains 16 residues. Per germline, CDR1 MNHEY and CDR2 SVGEGT. In DNA, the CDR3 is TGTGCCAGCAGTTCGGACAGGGAGTTTAGCACAGATACGCAGTATTTT. Residues: CASSSDREFSTDTQYF.

The chain uses TRBV19 and TRBJ1-5, with D uncertain. The ends were cut back, 1 base at V and 6 bases at J, with 10 bases in the middle. CDR3 length: 14 residues. CDR1 is LNHDA and CDR2 is SQIVND in the germline V gene (reference sequence). Written as DNA, the CDR3 is TGTGCCAGTAGTATAGGAAGGGTTGGTCAGCCCCAGCATTTT. Encoded protein: CASSIGRVGQPQHF. The variable domain in full, with the rest retrieved from reference TRBV19 and TRBJ1-5, is DGGITQSPKYLFRKEGQNVTLSCEQNLNHDAMYWYRQDPGQGLRLIYYSQIVNDFQKGDIAEGYSVSREKKESFPLTVTSAQKNPTAFYLCASSIGRVGQPQHFGDGTRLSIL.

The chain combines TRBV10-2 with TRBJ1-2; tentative D call: TRBD1 (6 bases). V was cut by 6 bases and J by 0 bases, with 11 bases left in between. This CDR3 region has 14 residues. Germline CDR1 is WSHSY and CDR2 is SAAADI. CDR3 DNA sequence: TGCGCCAGCAGGAGGGGGACCACTAACTATGGCTACACCTTC. This codes for CASRRGTTNYGYTF.

DNA of the CDR3: TGTGCCAGCAGTTTCAACAGGGGGACCCAGCATTTT. Residues: CASSFNRGTQHF. The chain carries TRBV5-6 and TRBJ1-5; 8 nucleotides match TRBD1. The germline CDR1 and CDR2 sequences are SGHDT and YYEEEE. Losses at the gene ends were 5 bases for V and 11 bases for J; bases not matched to a gene: 6. The CDR3 covers 12 residues.

V and J are TRBV30 and TRBJ2-3; 7 bases align to TRBD1. Germline V gives CDR1 GTSNPN, CDR2 SVGIG (reference sequence). V shed 3 bases and J 0 bases; nucleotides not matched to a gene: 15. The CDR3 is 18 amino acids. This chain's CDR3 is CAWSVGDWGQTSTDTQYF. The CDR3 DNA reads TGTGCCTGGAGCGTAGGCGATTGGGGACAGACTAGCACAGATACGCAGTATTTT.

The V call is TRBV6-2 or TRBV6-3, the J call TRBJ2-1; 10 nucleotides align to TRBD2. CDR1 and CDR2 from the germline V gene are MNHEY and SVGEGT. J lost 2 bases, V lost 0 bases, and 10 bases had no gene match. The CDR3 length is 19 residues. CDR3 sequence reads: CASSYSHYRLAGAYNEQFF. The CDR3 region has the DNA TGTGCCAGCAGTTACTCCCACTACCGGCTAGCGGGGGCCTACAATGAGCAGTTCTTC.

The chain has TRBV5-8 and TRBJ1-6; D may be TRBD1 (5 bases). V lost 3 bases, J lost 10 bases, and 14 bases lay in between. Germline V gives CDR1 SGHTS, CDR2 YDEGEE. This CDR3 contains 14 residues. The CDR3 here is CASSSRVIGSPLHF. In nucleotides, the CDR3 is TGTGCCAGCAGCTCCAGGGTTATCGGGTCACCCCTCCACTTT.

This sequence joins TRBV27 and TRBJ2-5, with D possibly matching TRBD1 (5 bases). The CDR3 runs to 14 residues. Per the germline V gene, CDR1 is MNHEY and CDR2 is SMNVEV (reference sequence). Trimming left V 6 bases short and J 6 bases short, with 17 bases between. CDR3 protein: CASRAHAGPQTQYF. DNA of the CDR3: TGTGCCAGCAGAGCTCACGCAGGGCCCCAGACCCAGTACTTC.

This clone was observed a handful of times. The CDR3, as DNA: TGTGCCAGCAGCTTCCGACAGAGCTCCTACGAGCAGTACTTC. Amino acids: CASSFRQSSYEQYF. The V call is TRBV7-8, the J call TRBJ2-7; maybe TRBD1 (5 bases). Germline loops: CDR1 SGHVS, CDR2 FQNEAQ. V gave up 3 bases and J gave up 0 bases, with 9 bases separating them. CDR3 size: 14 residues. Full variable domain (missing parts from reference TRBV7-8 and TRBJ2-7): GAGVSQSPRYKVAKRGQDVALRCDPISGHVSLFWYQQALGQGPEFLTYFQNEAQLDKSGLPSDRFFAERPEGSVSTLKIQRTQQEDSAVYLCASSFRQSSYEQYFGPGTRLTVT.

This chain uses TRBV28 with TRBJ1-2; no clear D. Germline V lookup: CDR1 MDHEN, CDR2 SYDVKM. The CDR3 is 12 amino acids. The V end was cut by 7 bases, the J end by 4 bases, with 10 bases between. DNA of the CDR3: TGTGCCAGCACTCCCGTGGGCTATGGCTACACCTTC. Residues: CASTPVGYGYTF.

The J gene is TRBJ2-5, the V gene TRBV5-1; D ambiguous. The CDR3 runs 11 residues. Germline V CDR1 and CDR2: SGHRS, YFSETQ. The V gene lost 3 bases and the J gene lost 0 bases, with 0 bases spanning the gap. CDR3 bases: TGCGCCAGCAGCTACCAAGAGACCCAGTACTTC. Translating gives CASSYQETQYF.

J is TRBJ2-3 and V is TRBV6-5; 9 nucleotides agree with TRBD2. This CDR3 has 12 amino acids. Germline V gene data show CDR1 as MNHEY and CDR2 as SVGAGI. Unmatched junction bases numbered 1, after V lost 4 bases and J lost 8 bases. CDR3 bases: TGTGCCAGCAGTTTAGCGGGAGTTACGCAGTATTTT. It codes for CASSLAGVTQYF.

This clone was observed once. The rearrangement links TRBV28 to TRBJ1-4; possible D gene TRBD1, 5 bases. The CDR3 is 14 amino acids. Between the trimmed V and J ends, which lost 1 base and 7 bases, there was a span of 10 bases. CDR1 is MDHEN, CDR2 SYDVKM, per germline. CDR3 in DNA: TGTGCCAGCAGTTTATACGGGGGAGGTGAAAAACTGTTTTTT. This codes for CASSLYGGGEKLFF.

The chain has TRBV25-1 and TRBJ2-5; D may be TRBD2 (6 bases). Trimming stripped 1 base from V and 5 bases from J, with 11 bases between. This CDR3 has 14 amino acids. The germline CDR1 and CDR2 sequences are MGHDK and SYGVNS. CDR3 sequence (DNA): TGTGCCAGCAGTGAATTGCGGGGTAGGGAGACCCAGTACTTC. Its translation is CASSELRGRETQYF.